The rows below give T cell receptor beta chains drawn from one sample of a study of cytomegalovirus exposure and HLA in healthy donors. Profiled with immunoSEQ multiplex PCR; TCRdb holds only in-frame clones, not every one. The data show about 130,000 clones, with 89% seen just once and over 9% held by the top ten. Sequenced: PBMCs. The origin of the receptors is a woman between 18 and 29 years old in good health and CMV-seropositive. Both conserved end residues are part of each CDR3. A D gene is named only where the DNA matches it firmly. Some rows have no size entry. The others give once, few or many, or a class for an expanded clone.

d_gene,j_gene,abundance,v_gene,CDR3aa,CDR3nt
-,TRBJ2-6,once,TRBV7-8,CASSLAPRSGANVLTF,TGTGCCAGCAGCTTAGCGCCTCGGAGTGGGGCCAACGTCCTGACTTTC
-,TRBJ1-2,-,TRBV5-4,CASSLGQPDGYTF,TGTGCCAGCAGCTTGGGACAGCCAGATGGCTACACCTTC
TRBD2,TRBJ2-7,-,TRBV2,CASSEGRAGGPLPAYEQYF,TGTGCCAGCAGTGAAGGGCGAGCGGGGGGCCCGCTGCCCGCCTACGAGCAGTACTTC
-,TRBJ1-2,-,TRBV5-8,CASSLQTGYRSYGYTF,TGTGCCAGCAGCTTGCAAACAGGCTACAGGAGCTATGGCTACACCTTC
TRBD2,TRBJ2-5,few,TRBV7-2,CASSLVGGYQETQYF,TGTGCCAGCAGCTTAGTCGGGGGGTACCAAGAGACCCAGTACTTC
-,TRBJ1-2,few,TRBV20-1,CSPAGSGYTF,TGCAGCCCTGCGGGATCCGGCTACACCTTC
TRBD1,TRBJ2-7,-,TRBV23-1,CASSLRDRGSSEQYF,TGCGCCAGCAGTCTCCGGGACAGGGGTTCCAGCGAGCAGTACTTC
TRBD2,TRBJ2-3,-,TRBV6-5,CASSRASGGADTQYF,TGTGCCAGCAGCCGAGCTAGCGGGGGGGCGGATACGCAGTATTTT
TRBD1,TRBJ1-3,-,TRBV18,CASSSGQGNTIYF,TGTGCCAGCTCATCGGGACAGGGAAACACCATATATTTT
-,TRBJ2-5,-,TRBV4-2,CASSPTLGGETQYF,TGTGCCAGCAGCCCCACCCTCGGAGGAGAGACCCAGTACTTC
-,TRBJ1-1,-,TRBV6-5,CASSSPQGYTEAFF,TGTGCCAGCAGTTCACCCCAGGGCTACACTGAAGCTTTCTTT
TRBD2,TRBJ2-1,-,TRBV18,CASDRGLAGVYNEQFF,TGTGCCAGCGACAGGGGACTAGCGGGGGTGTACAATGAGCAGTTCTTC
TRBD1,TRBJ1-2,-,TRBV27,CASSFRSGQGGGYTF,TGTGCCAGCAGTTTCCGGTCGGGACAGGGTGGTGGCTACACCTTC
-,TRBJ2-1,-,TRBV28,CASTAQDLRSYNEQFF,TGTGCCAGCACTGCCCAGGACTTACGCTCCTACAATGAGCAGTTCTTC
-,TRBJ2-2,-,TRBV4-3,CASSREEGSPGELFF,TGCGCCAGCAGCCGAGAAGAGGGCAGCCCCGGGGAGCTGTTTTTT
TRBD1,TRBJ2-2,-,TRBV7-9,CASTEQGTGELFF,TGTGCCAGCACCGAACAGGGGACCGGGGAGCTGTTTTTT
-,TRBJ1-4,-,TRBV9,CASSVEGGDSRNEKLFF,TGTGCCAGCAGCGTAGAAGGGGGTGACAGTCGGAATGAAAAACTGTTTTTT
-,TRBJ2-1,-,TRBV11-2,CASSLESPQFF,TGTGCCAGCAGCTTAGAGAGTCCGCAGTTCTTC
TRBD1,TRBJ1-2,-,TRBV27,CASSLSDRVRGGYTF,TGTGCCAGCAGTTTGTCTGACAGGGTTAGAGGTGGCTACACCTTC
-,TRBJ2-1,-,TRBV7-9,CASSSNSKSSYNEQFF,TGTGCCAGCAGCTCTAATTCTAAGAGCTCCTACAATGAGCAGTTCTTC
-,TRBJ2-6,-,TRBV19,CASSIIPPGANVLTF,TGTGCCAGTAGTATAATCCCTCCTGGGGCCAACGTCCTGACTTTC
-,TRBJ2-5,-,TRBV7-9,CASSLGDLQETQYF,TGTGCCAGCAGCTTGGGAGACCTACAAGAGACCCAGTACTTC
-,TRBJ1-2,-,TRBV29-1,CSSTPLGYRGGYTF,TGCAGCTCAACCCCCCTCGGCTACCGGGGGGGCTACACCTTC
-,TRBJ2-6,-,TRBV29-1,CSVGGAGANVLTF,TGCAGCGTTGGGGGGGCTGGGGCCAACGTCCTGACTTTC
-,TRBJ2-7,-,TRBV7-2,CASSSTAGASYEQYF,TGTGCCAGCAGCTCGACAGCTGGGGCCTCCTACGAGCAGTACTTC
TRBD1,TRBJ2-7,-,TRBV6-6,CASSLSGTGAEQYF,TGTGCCAGCAGTTTATCCGGGACAGGGGCCGAGCAGTACTTC
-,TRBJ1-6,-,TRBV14,CASSQVGGFSYNSPLHF,TGTGCCAGCAGCCAAGTCGGGGGGTTCTCCTATAATTCACCCCTCCACTTT
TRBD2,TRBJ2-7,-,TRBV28,CASRSQTSGGYEQYF,TGTGCCAGCAGATCCCAGACTAGCGGGGGCTACGAGCAGTACTTC
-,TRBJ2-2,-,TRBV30,CAWMLSRSAGELFF,TGTGCCTGGATGTTATCACGGTCGGCCGGGGAGCTGTTTTTT
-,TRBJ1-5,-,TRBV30,CACTGGGGQPQHF,TGTGCCTGTACCGGTGGGGGGGGTCAGCCCCAGCATTTT
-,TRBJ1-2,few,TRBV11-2,CASSWAILEGYTF,TGTGCCAGCAGCTGGGCCATCCTCGAGGGCTACACCTTC
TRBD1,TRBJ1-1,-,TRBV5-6,CASSPPSTGLANTEAFF,TGTGCCAGCAGCCCCCCCTCGACAGGGCTGGCGAACACTGAAGCTTTCTTT
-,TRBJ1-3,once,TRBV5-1,CASSIDRLHSGNTIYF,TGCGCCAGCAGCATCGACAGGCTCCACTCTGGAAACACCATATATTTT
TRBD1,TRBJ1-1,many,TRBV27,CASSLTGGAVGTEAFF,TGTGCCAGCAGCCTCACAGGGGGCGCGGTTGGCACTGAAGCTTTCTTT
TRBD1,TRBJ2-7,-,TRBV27,CASSPLTSGTGDYEQYF,TGTGCCAGCAGTCCCCTAACTTCCGGGACAGGGGACTACGAGCAGTACTTC
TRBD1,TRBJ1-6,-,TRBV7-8,CASSLVGGNLNSPLHF,TGTGCCAGCAGCTTAGTAGGGGGCAATCTTAATTCACCCCTCCACTTT
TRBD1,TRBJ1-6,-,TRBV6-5,CASRDRQNSPLHF,TGTGCCAGCAGGGACAGGCAAAATTCACCCCTCCACTTT
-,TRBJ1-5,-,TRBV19,CASRGTHGIHSNQPQHF,TGTGCCAGTAGGGGGACACACGGGATTCATAGCAATCAGCCCCAGCATTTT
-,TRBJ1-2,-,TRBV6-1,CASSEGAVKGYTF,TGTGCCAGCAGTGAGGGGGCAGTAAAGGGCTACACCTTC
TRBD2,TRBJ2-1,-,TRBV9,CASSAQPDSKRSSGGPTAYNEQFF,TGTGCCAGCAGCGCCCAACCGGACAGTAAGAGGTCTAGCGGGGGGCCTACTGCCTACAATGAGCAGTTCTTC
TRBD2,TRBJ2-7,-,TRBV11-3,CASSTPQIAGGPYEQYF,TGTGCCAGCAGCACTCCGCAGATAGCGGGGGGGCCCTACGAGCAGTACTTC
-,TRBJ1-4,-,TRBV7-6,CASSASGLSEEKLFF,TGTGCCAGCAGCGCAAGCGGGCTCAGCGAAGAAAAACTGTTTTTT
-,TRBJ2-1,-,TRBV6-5,CASSYELAGNEQFF,TGTGCCAGCAGTTACGAACTAGCAGGGAATGAGCAGTTCTTC
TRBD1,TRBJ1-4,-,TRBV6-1,CASRETGGLGEKLFF,TGTGCCAGCAGAGAAACAGGGGGCTTGGGTGAAAAACTGTTTTTT
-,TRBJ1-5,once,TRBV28,CASSLWEIHGQPQHF,TGTGCCAGCAGTTTGTGGGAGATTCACGGTCAGCCCCAGCATTTT
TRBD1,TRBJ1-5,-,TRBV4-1,CASSQGTGDHQPQHF,TGCGCCAGCAGCCAAGGGACAGGGGATCATCAGCCCCAGCATTTT
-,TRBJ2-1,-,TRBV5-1,CASSFPGDEQFF,TGCGCCAGCAGCTTCCCCGGGGATGAGCAGTTCTTC
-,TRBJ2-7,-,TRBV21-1,CASSTSTGGSYEQYF,TGTGCCAGCAGCACCTCGACGGGGGGATCCTACGAGCAGTACTTC
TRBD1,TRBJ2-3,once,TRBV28,CASSLRDSSTDTQYF,TGTGCCAGCAGTTTACGGGACAGTAGCACAGATACGCAGTATTTT
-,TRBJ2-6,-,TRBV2,CASSEPPGSGANVLTF,TGTGCCAGCAGTGAACCCCCGGGCTCTGGGGCCAACGTCCTGACTTTC
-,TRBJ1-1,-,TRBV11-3,CASSLDLPERGTEAFF,TGTGCCAGCAGCTTAGATCTGCCCGAGCGGGGCACTGAAGCTTTCTTT
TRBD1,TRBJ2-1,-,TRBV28,CASSKTGTGFGNEQFF,TGTGCCAGCAGTAAGACGGGGACAGGGTTTGGGAATGAGCAGTTCTTC
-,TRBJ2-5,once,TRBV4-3,CASSRTPLEREETQYF,TGCGCCAGCAGCCGAACCCCACTAGAGAGGGAAGAGACCCAGTACTTC
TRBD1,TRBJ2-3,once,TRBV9,CASSGDSRTDTQYF,TGTGCCAGCAGCGGGGACAGTCGCACAGATACGCAGTATTTT